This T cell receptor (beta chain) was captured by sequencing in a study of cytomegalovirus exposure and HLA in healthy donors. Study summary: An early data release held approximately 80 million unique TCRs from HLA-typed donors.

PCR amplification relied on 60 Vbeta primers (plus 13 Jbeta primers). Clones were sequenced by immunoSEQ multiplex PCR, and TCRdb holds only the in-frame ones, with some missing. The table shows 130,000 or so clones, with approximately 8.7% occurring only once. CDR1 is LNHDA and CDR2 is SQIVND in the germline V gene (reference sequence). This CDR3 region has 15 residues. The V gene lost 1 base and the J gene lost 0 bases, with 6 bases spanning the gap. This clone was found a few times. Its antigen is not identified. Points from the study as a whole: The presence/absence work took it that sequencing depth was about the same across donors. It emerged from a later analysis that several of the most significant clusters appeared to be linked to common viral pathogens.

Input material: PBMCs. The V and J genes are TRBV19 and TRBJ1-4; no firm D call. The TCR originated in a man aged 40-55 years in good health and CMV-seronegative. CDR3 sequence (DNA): TGTGCCAGTAGTATAGTTCCAGCAACTAATGAAAAACTGTTTTTT. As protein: CASSIVPATNEKLFF.